These 22 T cell receptor beta chains came from one sample sequenced in a study of T cells after yellow fever vaccination. TCRdb ran MiXCR on the 5' RACE reads and lists one entry per CDR3 protein. Found here are around 610,000 distinct CDR3 sequences, about 13% of them singletons; the top ten hold roughly 13%. The source was PBMCs, collected on the day of the yellow fever booster vaccination. The receptors come from a young man who received the YFV17D yellow fever vaccine.

The rearrangement joins TRBV7-2 to TRBJ2-2; D is undetermined. The length of the CDR3 is 12 residues. The germline CDR1 and CDR2 sequences are SGHTA and FQGNSA. V lost 6 bases, J lost 8 bases, and 10 bases lay in between. The CDR3 bases are TGTGCCAGCAGATACTCGTCAGGGGAGCTGTTTTTT. It specifies CASRYSSGELFF. The full variable domain, in which reference TRBV7-2 and TRBJ2-2 provide the parts outside the CDR3, is GAGVSQSPSNKVTEKGKDVELRCDPISGHTALYWYRQSLGQGLEFLIYFQGNSAPDKSGLPSDRFSAERTGGSVSTLTIQRTQQEDSAVYLCASRYSSGELFFGEGSRLTVL.

The chain is built from TRBV29-1 and TRBJ2-1; a possible D gene is TRBD2 (6 bases). V shed 7 bases and J shed 5 bases, with 18 bases lying between them. The CDR3 spans 14 residues. Germline V gene sequence: CDR1 SQVTM, CDR2 ANQGSEA. The CDR3 protein is CSALAPLGDNEQFF. The CDR3 DNA reads as TGCAGCGCCCTAGCGCCCTTGGGTGACAATGAGCAGTTCTTC.

This clonotype was seen only once. One end of the junction varies from germline; a read error may be responsible. V usage is TRBV12-3 or TRBV12-4 and J usage is TRBJ1-6, with TRBD1 as a possible D gene (6 bases). The CDR3 is 15 amino acids. CDR3 nucleotide sequence: TGTGCCAGCAGTTCTACTCGGGGGCGAGATTCACACCTCCACTTT. Its protein is CASSSTRGRDSHLHF.

V and J are TRBV5-5 and TRBJ2-7; D may be TRBD2 (6 bases). The CDR3 is made up of 14 amino acids. Germline V gives CDR1 SGHKS, CDR2 YYEKEE (reference sequence). V lost 2 bases and J lost 6, with 15 bases in between. Here the CDR3 DNA reads TGTGCCAGCAGCTTCCGGAGCGGGTCGGGCGAGCAGTACTTC. Its protein product is CASSFRSGSGEQYF.

This clonotype has more than one count but fewer than ten. The rearrangement links TRBV13 to TRBJ1-6, with D hard to call. V lost 1 base and J lost 9, with 7 bases in between. The CDR3 sequence is 13 residues long. In germline, CDR1 is PRHDT, CDR2 FYEKMQ (reference sequence). For the CDR3, the DNA is TGTGCCAGCAGCTTAGCGGAGACTTCACCCCTCCACTTT. Translation gives CASSLAETSPLHF.

In this sample, this clonotype turned up a few times. The V and J genes are TRBV3-1 and TRBJ1-5; D remains ambiguous. CDR3 length equals 17 residues. V was clipped by 0 bases and J by 2 bases, with 14 bases between them. In germline, CDR1 is LGHDT, CDR2 YNNKEL (reference sequence). This CDR3 reads CASSQDDIGQGNQPQHF. The CDR3 DNA is TGTGCCAGCAGCCAAGATGATATAGGCCAAGGCAATCAGCCCCAGCATTTT.

The V call is TRBV27, the J call TRBJ2-5; 10 bases line up with TRBD2. The CDR3 has 16 amino acids. Germline CDR1 reads MNHEY; CDR2 reads SMNVEV (reference sequence). The V and J ends lost 4 bases and 6 bases, in that order; junction bases with no gene match: 11. CDR3 sequence reads: CASSSFLGTSAKTQYF. CDR3 bases: TGTGCCAGCAGTTCGTTTCTAGGGACTAGCGCCAAGACCCAGTACTTC.

The chain is built from TRBV30 and TRBJ2-1; D is uncertain. Germline V lookup: CDR1 GTSNPN, CDR2 SVGIG (reference sequence). V gave up 0 bases and J gave up 8 bases, with 8 bases separating them. The CDR3 is 12 residues long. The CDR3 loop is CAWSVKWDEQFF. The CDR3 DNA is TGTGCCTGGAGTGTAAAATGGGATGAGCAGTTCTTC.

CDR3 DNA sequence: TGTGCCAGCAGTATCTCAGGGGGGAGCGCCTCCTACGAGCAGTACTTC. It is translated as CASSISGGSASYEQYF. The chain carries TRBV7-2 and TRBJ2-7; weak D call: TRBD1 (7 bases). This CDR3 is built from 16 residues. V was shortened by 6 bases and J by 0 bases, with 18 bases between the two germline ends. In germline, CDR1 is SGHTA, CDR2 FQGNSA.

This clonotype was observed a handful of times. The chain recombines TRBV24-1 with TRBJ2-1; no reliable D call. CDR3 size: 12 residues. V lost 2 bases to trimming and J lost 5 bases, with 3 bases between them. Germline V lookup: CDR1 KGHDR, CDR2 SFDVKD. As DNA, the CDR3 is TGTGCCACCAGTGATTGGGACAATGAGCAGTTCTTC. It translates to CATSDWDNEQFF.

This clonotype appeared a few times. V usage is TRBV28 and J usage is TRBJ2-5; 7 nucleotides agree with TRBD1. The germline CDR1 and CDR2 sequences are MDHEN and SYDVKM. The CDR3 loop spans 13 amino acids. V was pared by 6 bases and J by 7 bases, with 8 bases of the junction left unmatched. The DNA for the CDR3 is TGTGCCAGCAGCAAAGGACAGGCAGGGACCCAGTACTTC. This translates into CASSKGQAGTQYF.

The V gene is TRBV5-5, the J gene TRBJ2-1; 8 nucleotides line up with TRBD2. The CDR3 has 13 amino acids. J gave up 12 bases and V 5 bases, and 10 bases lay outside the gene matches. Germline CDR1 and CDR2: SGHKS and YYEKEE (reference sequence). Here the CDR3 reads CASSQLAGTAQFF. CDR3 sequence (DNA): TGTGCCAGCAGTCAGCTAGCGGGCACAGCGCAGTTCTTC.

This chain links TRBV15 with TRBJ2-7; D remains unclear. Germline lookup yields CDR1 LNHNV and CDR2 YYDKDF (reference sequence). This CDR3 region has 14 residues. V was trimmed by 0 bases and J by 0 bases, leaving 6 bases between them. Written as DNA, the CDR3 is TGTGCCACCAGCAGAGATGGCTACTCCTACGAGCAGTACTTC. Translated: CATSRDGYSYEQYF.

This clonotype was seen a handful of times. The chain has TRBV7-7 and TRBJ2-1; D unresolved. Trimming pared 2 bases from V and 0 bases from J, leaving 11 bases between. This CDR3 spans 16 amino acids. Germline CDR1 and CDR2: SSHAT and FNYEAQ (reference sequence). The CDR3 DNA reads as TGTGCCAGCAGCTTATCGACTGATAGCTCCTACAATGAGCAGTTCTTC. Protein: CASSLSTDSSYNEQFF.

This clonotype was counted ten times or more. The chain recombines TRBV2 with TRBJ1-1; D unclear. V was cut by 5 bases and J by 3 bases, with 4 bases left in between. This CDR3 comprises 11 residues. The V gene's germline CDR1 is SNHLY and CDR2 FYNNEI. Here the CDR3 reads CASSRDTEAFF. The CDR3 DNA follows: TGTGCCAGCAGTAGGGACACTGAAGCTTTCTTT.

There are a few counts of this clonotype. J is TRBJ2-7 and V is TRBV28; a possible D gene is TRBD2 (6 bases). This CDR3 is 12 amino acids long. CDR1 and CDR2 (germline): MDHEN, SYDVKM. Trimming shortened V by 8 bases and J by 4 bases, and 12 bases separated the two germline ends. CDR3 sequence reads: CASGASVYEQYF. For the CDR3, the DNA is TGTGCCAGCGGGGCTAGCGTGTACGAGCAGTACTTC.

V and J are TRBV7-9 and TRBJ2-4; maybe TRBD1 (6 bases). Trimming cost V 0 bases and J 7 bases, with 10 bases left between them. The CDR3 consists of 14 residues. Germline-derived CDR1 and CDR2 are SEHNR and FQNEAQ (reference sequence). CDR3 loop: CASSLARQGNIQYF. The CDR3 DNA sequence: TGTGCCAGCAGCTTAGCTCGTCAGGGGAACATTCAGTACTTC.

The J gene is TRBJ2-1, the V gene TRBV20-1; 7 bases agree with TRBD2. CDR1 is DFQATT and CDR2 is SNEGSKA in the germline V gene (reference sequence). This CDR3 is 14 amino acids long. The ends lost 7 bases at V and 2 bases at J; junction bases unmatched: 8. Written as DNA, the CDR3 is TGCAGTGTCCCTAGCGGCGGCGCCTACAATGAGCAGTTCTTC. It translates to CSVPSGGAYNEQFF.

This clonotype was seen a few times. This chain joins TRBV18 and TRBJ1-5, with 8 bases lining up with TRBD1. CDR3 size: 18 residues. V lost 2 bases to trimming and J lost 6 bases; unmatched junction nucleotides: 15. Germline loops: CDR1 KGHSH, CDR2 LQKENI. CDR3 amino acids: CASSPNQGAPPESQPQHF. CDR3 DNA: TGTGCCAGCTCACCAAATCAGGGGGCCCCCCCCGAGAGTCAGCCCCAGCATTTT.

This clonotype was seen a handful of times. The chain uses TRBV21-1 and TRBJ2-5. TRBV21-1 is shown as a pseudogene. This CDR3 comprises 15 residues. CDR3 residues: CASSSRCSDQETQYF. CDR3 coding DNA: TGTGCCAGCAGCTCTCGCTGCAGCGACCAAGAGACCCAGTACTTC.

The V and J genes are TRBV12-3 or TRBV12-4 and TRBJ1-1; D is undetermined. The length of the CDR3 is 15 residues. Trimming left V 1 base short and J 7 bases short, with 16 bases between. The CDR3 nucleotides are TGTGCCAGCAGTTTAGGGGCCCTTATCGGCGGTGAAGCTTTCTTT. Translation: CASSLGALIGGEAFF.

This chain uses TRBV5-1 with TRBJ2-5; possibly TRBD2 for D (6 bases). Germline V gene lookup returns CDR1 SGHRS and CDR2 YFSETQ. Trimming removed 3 bases from V and 1 base from J, with 13 bases in between. The CDR3 length is 15 residues. The CDR3: CASSSAGGLQETQYF. CDR3 DNA sequence: TGCGCCAGCAGCTCAGCCGGGGGTCTCCAAGAGACCCAGTACTTC.